This record covers a single T cell receptor (beta chain). A single count supports this clone. There is no known antigen for this receptor. No base quality values were provided; no much bigger clone lies one nucleotide off. These data originate in a study of technical replicates of blood from a handful of donors (dated by TCRdb to the late 2010s). The germline V gene (reference sequence) sets CDR1 to LNHDA and CDR2 to SQIVND. The CDR3 has 13 amino acids, counting the end cysteine and phenylalanine. Just the 39-base CDR3 DNA is kept, in frame starting at base 1. The V and J ends are trimmed by 5 bases and 5 bases, leaving 9 bases between them. Library creation used the immunoSEQ multiplex PCR assay. What TCRdb holds here is the immuneACCESS table cut down to in-frame rearrangements. Part of the clones is not present; checked against another copy, under half of the missing clones reflect an unresolved V gene, and the others are unexplained. The sample contains some 80,000 clones, just under 95% of them found a single time. The ten largest account for 0.35% to 0.45% of the sample.

The V gene is TRBV19 and the J gene is TRBJ1-4, with the identity of the D gene unclear. Input material: T cells isolated from PBMCs. This receptor was obtained from a human donor in good health. The CDR3 has the sequence CASSPGLNEKLFF. The DNA sequence is as follows: TGTGCCAGTAGTCCTGGACTGAATGAAAAACTGTTTTTT.